The 28 T cell receptor beta chains below all came from one sample that was sequenced in a study of blood T cells in healthy people across ages. A second 7 to 11 cycle PCR used barcoded and J-beta primers. TCRdb ran MiXCR on the 5' RACE reads and lists one entry per CDR3 protein. The sample lists 500,000 to 650,000 distinct CDR3 sequences, about 28% occurring once. This same sample was also taken into another study, of T cells of mothers and their children.

The sequencing input was blood. These TCRs come from a boy aged 2 to 9 in good health.

The chain employs TRBV7-9 and TRBJ2-1; no reliable D call. Deletions cut 5 bases from V and 0 bases from J, with 11 bases between. The CDR3 has 15 residues. In germline, CDR1 is SEHNR, CDR2 FQNEAQ (reference sequence). CDR3: CASSLTITSYNEQFF. The CDR3 nucleotides read TGTGCCAGCAGCCTGACCATAACCTCCTACAATGAGCAGTTCTTC.

V gene TRBV7-9 combines with J gene TRBJ2-7; 10 bases line up with TRBD2. V lost 4 bases, J lost 4 bases, and 7 bases stayed unmatched. Germline lookup yields CDR1 SEHNR and CDR2 FQNEAQ (reference sequence). There are 15 residues in the CDR3. The CDR3 spells CASSSPAGGRYEQYF. The CDR3 DNA reads TGTGCCAGCAGCTCCCCAGCGGGAGGGAGGTACGAGCAGTACTTC.

The chain combines TRBV10-2 with TRBJ1-2, with 7 bases matching TRBD1. Per the germline V gene, CDR1 is WSHSY and CDR2 is SAAADI. The CDR3 is 15 amino acids. J was trimmed by 2 bases and V by 6 bases; bases with no gene match: 9. The CDR3 coding sequence is TGCGCCAGCAGATTATTCCAGGGGGTGAACTATGGCTACACCTTC. Translation gives CASRLFQGVNYGYTF.

CDR3 sequence (DNA): TGTGCCAGCAGTCCCTTGCGGGAGTCAGGACGGTGGGAGACCCAGTACTTC. This translates into CASSPLRESGRWETQYF. V is TRBV27 and J is TRBJ2-5, with TRBD2 matching 7 bases. Trimming at V came to 5 bases and at J to 5 bases, leaving 17 bases not matched to a gene. Per germline, CDR1 MNHEY and CDR2 SMNVEV (reference sequence). This CDR3 spans 17 amino acids.

About this clonotype itself: At one end the junction does not follow the germline gene, possibly because of a read error. V gene TRBV14 combines with J gene TRBJ1-1; unclear D gene. Germline lookup yields CDR1 SGHDN and CDR2 FVKESK. CDR3 length: 16 amino acids. DNA of the CDR3: TGTGCCAGCAGCCAATCGATTGGGTTAATGAACGCTGAAGCTTTCTTT. It translates to CASSQSIGLMNAEAFF.

The V call is TRBV6-6, the J call TRBJ1-2; perhaps TRBD1 as D (5 bases). Germline lookup yields CDR1 MNHNY and CDR2 SVGAGI (reference sequence). The CDR3 loop spans 14 amino acids. V gave up 2 bases and J gave up 6 bases, with 13 bases separating them. Written as DNA, the CDR3 is TGTGCCAGCAGTTACGGGGCAGCCGAGAATGGCTACACCTTC. Protein: CASSYGAAENGYTF.

This clonotype was seen only a few times. This CDR3 reads CSVGTGRTYEQYF. CDR3 sequence (DNA): TGCAGCGTTGGGACAGGGAGAACCTACGAGCAGTACTTC. The rearrangement uses TRBV29-1 and TRBJ2-7, with 8 bases matching TRBD1. V lost 4 bases and J lost 2; bases outside the gene matches: 4. CDR3 size: 13 residues. CDR1 is SQVTM and CDR2 is ANQGSEA in the germline V gene.

This clonotype was picked up a small number of times. The chain joins TRBV4-3 to TRBJ1-4; 9 nucleotides match TRBD1. The germline CDR1 and CDR2 sequences are LGHNA and YSLEER. CDR3 size: 15 residues. Trimming cost V 4 bases and J 8 bases; bases outside gene matches: 8. CDR3 DNA sequence: TGCGCCAGCAGCCCTCCGGGACAGGGAGACGAAAAACTGTTTTTT. It encodes CASSPPGQGDEKLFF.

This rearrangement joins TRBV11-2 to TRBJ2-6; 9 bases map to TRBD1. V lost 5 bases to trimming and J lost 2 bases; unmatched junction nucleotides: 10. This CDR3 contains 18 residues. From germline, CDR1 is SGHAT and CDR2 FQNNGV. DNA of the CDR3: TGTGCCAGCAGCCCTGGACAGGGGAGGGTCCCTGGGGCCAACGTCCTGACTTTC. It encodes CASSPGQGRVPGANVLTF.

This clonotype was recorded a few times. The rearrangement joins TRBV30 to TRBJ1-2; tentative D call: TRBD1 (6 bases). The CDR3 runs 14 residues. The germline CDR1 and CDR2 sequences are GTSNPN and SVGIG (reference sequence). V lost 5 bases, J lost 8 bases, and 21 bases lay in between. The CDR3 nucleotides read TGTGCCTGGGAACAGACTGCGCCGGGGGGCGGCTACACCTTC. It translates to CAWEQTAPGGGYTF. The whole variable domain, filled in from reference TRBV30 and TRBJ1-2, reads SQTIHQWPATLVQPVGSPLSLECTVEGTSNPNLYWYRQAAGRGLQLLFYSVGIGQISSEVPQNLSASRPQDRQFILSSKKLLLSDSGFYLCAWEQTAPGGGYTFGSGTRLTVV.

The J gene is TRBJ2-5, the V gene TRBV4-3; tentatively, D is TRBD1 or TRBD2 (5 bases each). The length of the CDR3 is 16 residues. CDR1 is LGHNA and CDR2 is YSLEER in the germline V gene. Trimming took 2 bases from V and 5 from J, leaving 18 bases between them. The CDR3: CASSQRGRTAWETQYF. CDR3 coding DNA: TGCGCCAGCAGCCAAAGGGGACGGACGGCGTGGGAGACCCAGTACTTC.

The CDR3 here is CASSPAGRREKLFF. The CDR3 DNA follows: TGTGCCAGCTCACCGGCAGGGAGACGTGAAAAACTGTTTTTT. This rearrangement joins TRBV18 to TRBJ1-4, with D perhaps TRBD1 (5 bases). The germline V gene has CDR1 KGHSH and CDR2 LQKENI. V was clipped by 3 bases and J by 7 bases, with 12 bases between them. This CDR3 region has 14 residues.

CDR3 bases: TGTGCCAGCAGTACCGGCATGTGGGCGCAGAACACCGGGGAGCTGTTTTTT. Protein product: CASSTGMWAQNTGELFF. The V and J genes are TRBV6-1 and TRBJ2-2, with D uncertain. CDR1 and CDR2 (germline): MNHNS, SASEGT. The CDR3 contains 17 residues. Between the trimmed V and J ends, which lost 5 bases and 1 base, there was a span of 17 bases.

The gene calls are TRBV6-6 and TRBJ2-3; 7 bases are shared with TRBD1. CDR3 length: 14 residues. Germline CDR1 and CDR2: MNHNY and SVGAGI (reference sequence). The CDR3 nucleotides are TGTGCAGGGCCAGGGGGTTTGAGCACAGATACGCAGTATTTT. Translating gives CAGPGGLSTDTQYF.

This clonotype has ten or more counts. J is TRBJ2-5 and V is TRBV19, with 7 nucleotides matching TRBD1. The CDR3 has 13 amino acids. V trimming: 4 bases; J trimming: 5 bases; junction bases outside the gene matches: 4. Germline CDR1 is LNHDA and CDR2 is SQIVND (reference sequence). The CDR3 nucleotides are TGTGCCAGTAGTAAGGGGGCGCGGGAGACCCAGTACTTC. This sequence encodes CASSKGARETQYF.

This clonotype is labeled as medium-sized. The chain has TRBV6-6 and TRBJ1-4, with D possibly matching TRBD1 (5 bases). V gave up 5 bases and J gave up 10 bases, with 20 bases separating them. The CDR3 covers 15 residues. Germline values: CDR1 MNHNY, CDR2 SVGAGI (reference sequence). The CDR3 DNA sequence: TGTGCCAGCAGTCCCTCCCGGACATCCGAAGGAAAACTGTTTTTT. Protein product: CASSPSRTSEGKLFF.

This clonotype was observed a few times. The chain carries TRBV5-1 and TRBJ2-3, with TRBD2 matching 12 bases. Germline V CDR1 and CDR2: SGHRS, YFSETQ. This CDR3 comprises 16 residues. Trimming took 0 bases from V and 6 from J; bases not matched to a gene: 5. CDR3 DNA: TGCGCCAGCAGCTTGGGACTAGCGGGGGCCCGGGATACGCAGTATTTT. Amino acid sequence: CASSLGLAGARDTQYF.

The chain uses TRBV5-4 and TRBJ2-1; TRBD2 might be the D (6 bases). The DNA end favors TRBJ2-7, so the J call may be wrong. Germline CDR1 reads SGHNT; CDR2 reads YYREEE (reference sequence). The CDR3 totals 14 residues. CDR3 DNA sequence: TGTGCCAGCAGCCTCCGGGAGCCTGCTGGCGAGCAGTACTTC. Translation: CASSLREPAGEQYF.

The rearrangement uses TRBV7-2 and TRBJ1-4, with D hard to call. Germline values: CDR1 SGHTA, CDR2 FQGNSA. Trimming removed 5 bases from V and 2 bases from J, with 9 bases in between. CDR3 length equals 14 residues. CDR3 sequence (DNA): TGTGCCAGCAGCACTACAGCTACTAATGAAAAACTGTTTTTT. Its protein is CASSTTATNEKLFF.

J is TRBJ2-5 and V is TRBV5-1; 7 nucleotides line up with TRBD2. Germline V lookup: CDR1 SGHRS, CDR2 YFSETQ. The CDR3 runs to 16 residues. Trimming at V came to 1 base and at J to 3 bases, leaving 9 bases not matched to a gene. DNA for the CDR3: TGCGCCAGCAGCTTGTCAGCCGGGGCGGGAGAAGAGACCCAGTACTTC. This gives the protein CASSLSAGAGEETQYF.

This clonotype showed up just a few times. J is TRBJ2-7 and V is TRBV7-8; tentative D call: TRBD2 (5 bases). The CDR3 has 13 residues. CDR1 is SGHVS, CDR2 FQNEAQ, per germline. The V and J ends lost 2 bases and 2 bases respectively, with 7 bases between them. CDR3 nucleotides: TGTGCCAGCAGCTTATACGGGGCCTACGAGCAGTACTTC. Protein sequence: CASSLYGAYEQYF.

This clonotype was detected a few times. The gene calls are TRBV21-1 and TRBJ2-5; the table's D call of TRBD1 was not tested on the DNA. The J call may be in error: the DNA end matches TRBJ2-7 better. TRBV21-1 is tagged as a pseudogene. The CDR3 is made up of 14 amino acids. The CDR3 loop reads CASSKRTGDYEQYF. In DNA, the CDR3 is TGTGCCAGCAGCAAAAGGACAGGGGACTACGAGCAGTACTTC.

The rearrangement joins TRBV14 to TRBJ1-2; D not certain. CDR1 is SGHDN and CDR2 is FVKESK in the germline V gene. This CDR3 comprises 12 residues. Trimming took 5 bases from V and 4 from J, leaving 8 bases between them. The CDR3 region is CASSNSRYGYTF. CDR3 DNA: TGTGCCAGCAGCAACAGCCGCTATGGCTACACCTTC. Drawing the rest from reference TRBV14 and TRBJ1-2, the complete variable domain is EAGVTQFPSHSVIEKGQTVTLRCDPISGHDNLYWYRRVMGKEIKFLLHFVKESKQDESGMPNNRFLAERTGGTYSTLKVQPAELEDSGVYFCASSNSRYGYTFGSGTRLTVV.

The chain joins TRBV20-1 to TRBJ2-5, with D perhaps matching TRBD2 (5 bases). The V gene lost 1 base and the J gene lost 4 bases, with 13 bases spanning the gap. The germline V gene has CDR1 DFQATT and CDR2 SNEGSKA (reference sequence). This CDR3 spans 14 amino acids. CDR3 residues: CSARAPLAGETQYF. CDR3 sequence (DNA): TGCAGTGCTAGAGCCCCCCTAGCCGGAGAGACCCAGTACTTC.

Only a few counts were recorded for this clonotype. The chain couples TRBV10-3 to TRBJ2-7; 7 nucleotides agree with TRBD2. The germline gives CDR1 ENHRY, CDR2 SYGVKD. This CDR3 contains 14 residues. J was trimmed by 2 bases and V by 6 bases; bases with no gene match: 7. The CDR3 DNA reads as TGTGCCATCAGACCCCGGGGGGAGACCTACGAGCAGTACTTC. Its translation: CAIRPRGETYEQYF.

The V gene is TRBV15, the J gene TRBJ2-1, with D maybe TRBD2 (5 bases). The J call is in doubt because the DNA end fits TRBJ2-7 better. In germline, CDR1 is LNHNV, CDR2 YYDKDF (reference sequence). The CDR3 consists of 14 residues. CDR3 in DNA: TGTGCCACCAGCAAAGGACTTCCAACCTACGAGCAGTACTTC. It yields the protein CATSKGLPTYEQYF.

This clonotype has more than one count but fewer than ten. One end of the junction fails to match germline, which may point to a read error. The J gene is TRBJ2-5, the V gene TRBV3-1, with 9 nucleotides matching TRBD2. CDR1 is LGHDT and CDR2 is YNNKEL in the germline V gene (reference sequence). The CDR3 is 16 residues long. Here the CDR3 reads CASSQELAGDQETQYF. For the CDR3, the DNA is TGTGCCAGCAGCCAAGAGTTAGCGGGAGACCAAGAGACCCAGTACTTT.

This rearrangement joins TRBV29-1 to TRBJ2-5, with D possibly called TRBD1 or TRBD2 (5 bases each). The CDR3 is made up of 14 amino acids. Germline V gene data show CDR1 as SQVTM and CDR2 as ANQGSEA. The V end was cut by 4 bases, the J end by 4 bases, with 16 bases between. CDR3 amino acids: CSVVPWGKGETQYF. DNA of the CDR3: TGCAGCGTTGTACCATGGGGGAAGGGAGAGACCCAGTACTTC.